These T cell receptor beta chains were read from a single sample in a study of blood T cell repertoires in COVID-19. Sequencing was performed with immunoSEQ multiplex PCR; in TCRdb, only in-frame clones are kept and a portion is missing. The sample lists about 140,000 clones, around 81% occurring once. The sample comprised peripheral blood. All receptors derive from a woman aged 55-75 years with acute or convalescent COVID-19. Each CDR3 is given with its conserved first and last residue. Each record gives: J gene, V gene, CDR3 protein.

TRBJ1-1	TRBV6-5	CASSSILRGSEAFF
TRBJ2-1	TRBV18	CASSPGQGTMRQFF
TRBJ1-2	TRBV10-3	CAISESRDIGYTF
TRBJ2-7	TRBV25-1	CASTGGLSYEQYF
TRBJ2-3	TRBV15	CATSRGRREPGSSAPTDTQYF
TRBJ2-5	TRBV6-2/TRBV6-3	CASSYGGSGALGETQYF
TRBJ2-2	TRBV28	CASATDRAAGELFF
TRBJ1-4	TRBV7-2	CASSPFGGGREKLFF
TRBJ2-1	TRBV5-1	CASSFGTSGTGEQFF
TRBJ1-4	TRBV30	CAWTPGGLEKLFF
TRBJ1-1	TRBV5-1	CASSPWGDTEAFF
TRBJ2-3	TRBV6-5	CASRLAGSTDTQYF
TRBJ2-3	TRBV11-1	CASSLSGLSTDTQYF
TRBJ2-6	TRBV3-1/TRBV3-2	CASSLAPTGWGTSGANVLTF
TRBJ2-3	TRBV5-1	CASGTGTGQTGQYF
TRBJ1-1	TRBV5-1	CASSFQGVGTEAFF
TRBJ2-7	TRBV5-5	CASSWTGGSYEQYF
TRBJ1-1	TRBV27	CASSLSPTGLGAFF
TRBJ2-3	TRBV3-1/TRBV3-2	CASSPPLLAGVVDTQYF
TRBJ2-3	TRBV9	CASSGPGGDTQYF
TRBJ1-6	TRBV28	CASSPPQGRNSPLHF
TRBJ1-5	TRBV24-1	CAAQGGNQPQHF
TRBJ1-1	TRBV28	CASSTSDNTRAFF
TRBJ2-2	TRBV2	CASSRTRGRIGTGELFF
TRBJ2-7	TRBV9	CASSPYAIAGGGHEQYF
TRBJ2-3	TRBV7-2	CASSSDRTFTDTQYF
TRBJ2-7	TRBV20-1	CSAGETYEQYF
TRBJ1-5	TRBV28	CASSEGTTAPDKPQHF
TRBJ2-4	TRBV3-1/TRBV3-2	CASSQAGGGRNIQYF
TRBJ2-2	TRBV28	CASSPSGQNTGELFF
TRBJ1-2	TRBV7-2	CASSPQNYGYTF
TRBJ2-7	TRBV5-1	CASTLGGTYEQYF
TRBJ2-3	TRBV28	CASSLSQLAGGDTQYF
TRBJ2-3	TRBV5-8	CASSYRRIRVTDTQYF
TRBJ1-5	TRBV18	CASSPVSEQPQHF
TRBJ2-1	TRBV7-9	CATGTSGGKGNEQFF
TRBJ2-3	TRBV5-1	CASSTGQGLSTDTQYF
TRBJ2-7	TRBV7-9	CASRAGPGQGSYEQYF
TRBJ1-1	TRBV9	CASSVGLSTEAFF
TRBJ2-2	TRBV6-6	CASSLKYSRSGELFF
TRBJ1-2	TRBV28	CASTQSGGYTF
TRBJ2-7	TRBV28	CASQKPTASSYEQYF
TRBJ2-1	TRBV7-3	CASSLLAGEAYNEQFF
TRBJ2-7	TRBV3-1/TRBV3-2	CASSFAGTSSYEQYF
TRBJ1-1	TRBV7-8	CASSLQGQATEAFF
TRBJ1-4	TRBV28	CASSPGQGTENLFF
TRBJ2-7	TRBV11-2	CASSALWDRGKQEQYF
TRBJ2-7	TRBV28	CASRGGLAGGKIGYEQYF